This T cell receptor beta chain was retrieved from a study of read filtering for tumor transcriptome and immune sequencing. Study information: About 8 patients were R-ISS I, roughly 15 were R-ISS II, six or seven were R-ISS III. Points from the study as a whole: The CD138-negative fraction was mixed bone marrow immune cells, not pure T cells.

This clonotype has at least ten counts. Its antigen is still unknown. The CDR3 is made up of 14 amino acids. Germline values: CDR1 DFQATT, CDR2 SNEGSKA (reference sequence). Trimming shortened V by 3 bases and J by 1 base, and 12 bases separated the two germline ends. The library was built from approximately 400 ng RNA with molecular barcoded adaptors for alpha/delta and beta/gamma chains. TCRdb reprocessed the reads via MiXCR and lists one record per CDR3 protein. The sample shows 39,000 or so distinct CDR3 sequences, around 15% of them seen only once. The V gene is TRBV20-1, the J gene TRBJ1-1, with D unclear. Input material: a population of CD138-negative cells sorted from bone marrow. This receptor was identified in a donor at least 40 years old with multiple myeloma. In DNA, the CDR3 is TGCAGTGCTAGCCCCCTTCTGGGGAACACTGAAGCTTTCTTT. As protein: CSASPLLGNTEAFF.